The 23 T cell receptor beta chains given below trace back to one sample, sequenced in a study of OX40 agonist ivuxolimab in advanced cancers. Sequencing used immunoSEQ multiplex PCR; TCRdb keeps in-frame clones, though not all of them. Here the sample spans 17,000 or so clones, roughly 90% being singletons. Specimen: CD4+ or CD8+ T cells sorted from blood, collected in a trial of the OX40 agonist ivuxolimab. The receptors were gathered from an adult with an advanced solid tumor such as melanoma, head and neck, liver or kidney cancer.

This sequence joins TRBV19 and TRBJ1-2, with D possibly TRBD1 on 6 matching bases. CDR3 length equals 13 residues. CDR1 and CDR2 from the germline V gene are LNHDA and SQIVND (reference sequence). Between the trimmed V and J ends, which lost 6 bases and 6 bases, there was a span of 14 bases. CDR3 residues: CASSPQGRDGYTF. The CDR3 DNA is TGTGCCAGTAGCCCACAGGGTCGGGATGGCTACACCTTC.

This clone has a single count. The J gene is TRBJ2-1, the V gene TRBV5-1; D possibly matches TRBD1 or TRBD2 (6 bases each). This CDR3 has 14 residues. The V and J ends lost 2 bases and 9 bases respectively, with 15 bases between them. Germline CDR1 and CDR2: SGHRS and YFSETQ. As DNA, the CDR3 is TGCGCCAGCAGCTTAAGGGGGACTGGCGCTGAGCAGTTCTTC. Translation: CASSLRGTGAEQFF.

The chain employs TRBV6-1 and TRBJ1-2; D possibly corresponds to TRBD1 (5 bases). From germline, CDR1 is MNHNS and CDR2 SASEGT. V was pared by 3 bases and J by 7 bases, with 12 bases between. The CDR3 loop spans 13 amino acids. Here the CDR3 DNA reads TGTGCCAGCAGTGAGGGGGGTCTGCGTGGCTACACCTTC. Amino acid sequence: CASSEGGLRGYTF.

The genes are TRBV7-9 and TRBJ1-1, with D possibly TRBD1 on 5 matching bases. The CDR3 is 15 amino acids. The ends were cut back, 0 bases at V and 0 bases at J, with 8 bases in the middle. The germline gives CDR1 SEHNR, CDR2 FQNEAQ (reference sequence). This CDR3 reads CASSLARGVNTEAFF. Written as DNA, the CDR3 is TGTGCCAGCAGCTTAGCAAGGGGCGTGAACACTGAAGCTTTCTTT. The variable domain in full, with the rest retrieved from reference TRBV7-9 and TRBJ1-1, is DTGVSQNPRHKITKRGQNVTFRCDPISEHNRLYWYRQTLGQGPEFLTYFQNEAQLEKSRLLSDRFSAERPKGSFSTLEIQRTEQGDSAMYLCASSLARGVNTEAFFGQGTRLTVV.

The chain has TRBV5-6 and TRBJ2-1, with D perhaps matching TRBD1 or TRBD2 (5 bases each). V lost 0 bases and J 7 bases, leaving 8 bases between the germline ends. This CDR3 spans 13 amino acids. Germline values: CDR1 SGHDT, CDR2 YYEEEE. CDR3 DNA sequence: TGTGCCAGCAGCTTGGCGGGGCCTAATGAGCAGTTCTTC. Protein sequence: CASSLAGPNEQFF.

V usage is TRBV5-1 and J usage is TRBJ1-1, with a tentative D call TRBD1 (5 bases). The CDR3 length is 14 residues. The germline CDR1 and CDR2 sequences are SGHRS and YFSETQ. Trimming shortened V by 2 bases and J by 3 bases, and 11 bases separated the two germline ends. CDR3 sequence (DNA): TGCGCCAGCAGCTTTTCCAGGGACGACACTGAAGCTTTCTTT. It translates to CASSFSRDDTEAFF.

This clone was counted a few times. The chain combines TRBV19 with TRBJ1-5; TRBD1 aligns across 10 bases. Germline V gives CDR1 LNHDA, CDR2 SQIVND (reference sequence). The CDR3 length is 14 residues. The junction had 3 bases not matched to a gene; V was cut back by 6 bases and J by 4 bases. The CDR3 nucleotides read TGTGCCAGTAGGGGACAGGGGTTAAATCAGCCCCAGCATTTT. It yields the protein CASRGQGLNQPQHF.

The chain uses TRBV4-1 and TRBJ2-7; TRBD1 might be the D (6 bases). V was pared by 0 bases and J by 3 bases, with 15 bases between. This CDR3 spans 16 amino acids. Germline CDR1 and CDR2: MGHRA and YSYEKL. This CDR3 is CASSQEEAGALYEQYF. DNA for the CDR3: TGCGCCAGCAGCCAAGAAGAGGCAGGGGCACTCTACGAGCAGTACTTC.

This clone showed up just once. The V gene is TRBV2, the J gene TRBJ2-1; 12 bases are a match to TRBD2. In germline, CDR1 is SNHLY, CDR2 FYNNEI. The CDR3 has 17 residues. The V gene end was trimmed by 10 bases and the J gene end by 0 bases; junction bases not matched to a gene: 10. CDR3 DNA sequence: TGTGCCATCCCGGGACTAGCGGGCTCCAGCTCCTACAATGAGCAGTTCTTC. Amino acids: CAIPGLAGSSSYNEQFF.

In DNA, the CDR3 is TGCGCCAGCAGCATGGAAGTGCAGGGGACTTCCTACGAGCAGTACTTC. The encoded protein is CASSMEVQGTSYEQYF. V usage is TRBV5-1 and J usage is TRBJ2-7; D is perhaps TRBD1 or TRBD2 (6 bases each). Between the trimmed V and J ends, which lost 4 bases and 1 base, there was a span of 18 bases. The CDR3 covers 16 residues. Germline CDR1 SGHRS, CDR2 YFSETQ. Filled out from reference TRBV5-1 and TRBJ2-7, the complete variable domain reads KAGVTQTPRYLIKTRGQQVTLSCSPISGHRSVSWYQQTPGQGLQFLFEYFSETQRNKGNFPGRFSGRQFSNSRSEMNVSTLELGDSALYLCASSMEVQGTSYEQYFGPGTRLTVT.

V usage is TRBV7-9 and J usage is TRBJ2-1, with D perhaps TRBD2 (6 bases). V lost 11 bases, J lost 4 bases, and 15 bases lay in between. The CDR3 runs to 13 residues. Germline V gene sequence: CDR1 SEHNR, CDR2 FQNEAQ (reference sequence). CDR3: CALTGAQYNEQFF. The CDR3 bases are TGTGCCCTAACGGGAGCCCAATACAATGAGCAGTTCTTC.

The chain joins TRBV6-5 to TRBJ1-5; D unclear. The CDR3 consists of 12 residues. Germline-derived CDR1 and CDR2 are MNHEY and SVGAGI. Deletions cut 6 bases from V and 6 bases from J, with 9 bases between. DNA for the CDR3: TGTGCCAGCAGCTCCACGCCTCAGCCCCAGCATTTT. It is translated as CASSSTPQPQHF.

J is TRBJ2-6 and V is TRBV5-1; D is unresolved. CDR1 and CDR2 (germline): SGHRS, YFSETQ. CDR3 length equals 15 residues. V was clipped by 3 bases and J by 1 base, with 8 bases between them. DNA for the CDR3: TGCGCCAGCAGCTACGTAGATTCTGGGGCCAACGTCCTGACTTTC. Residues: CASSYVDSGANVLTF.

By sample share, this clone is medium-sized. The V gene is TRBV2, the J gene TRBJ2-3; the D call may be TRBD1 or TRBD2 (5 bases each). This CDR3 spans 13 amino acids. Germline V gene sequence: CDR1 SNHLY, CDR2 FYNNEI. Trimming stripped 1 base from V and 10 bases from J, with 12 bases between. The CDR3 DNA reads TGTGCCAGCAGTGAAGGGGGGAGAAGTCCGCAGTATTTT. Translated, it gives CASSEGGRSPQYF.

The V and J genes are TRBV19 and TRBJ1-2, with D unresolved. Trimming stripped 5 bases from V and 5 bases from J, with 12 bases between. The V gene's germline CDR1 is LNHDA and CDR2 SQIVND (reference sequence). CDR3 length: 13 amino acids. The chain's CDR3 is CASSRSILYGYTF. The CDR3 DNA reads as TGTGCCAGTAGTCGCAGCATTCTATATGGCTACACCTTC. The whole variable domain, filled in from reference TRBV19 and TRBJ1-2, reads DGGITQSPKYLFRKEGQNVTLSCEQNLNHDAMYWYRQDPGQGLRLIYYSQIVNDFQKGDIAEGYSVSREKKESFPLTVTSAQKNPTAFYLCASSRSILYGYTFGSGTRLTVV.

The chain combines TRBV27 with TRBJ2-3; D unclear. CDR1 and CDR2 (germline): MNHEY, SMNVEV (reference sequence). V was cut by 4 bases and J by 0 bases, with 5 bases left in between. The CDR3 loop spans 13 amino acids. The CDR3 loop reads CASSSSSTDTQYF. CDR3 bases: TGTGCCAGCAGTTCTTCTAGCACAGATACGCAGTATTTT.

The V gene is TRBV19, the J gene TRBJ2-3, with D perhaps given as TRBD1 or TRBD2 (6 bases each). With 5 bases removed from V and 3 bases from J, the gap between germline ends came to 15 bases. The CDR3 length is 15 residues. Germline V gene data show CDR1 as LNHDA and CDR2 as SQIVND (reference sequence). CDR3 DNA: TGTGCCAGTAGTCTCCATCTAGGGGGGACAGATACGCAGTATTTT. The encoded protein is CASSLHLGGTDTQYF.

The chain recombines TRBV9 with TRBJ2-5; TRBD1 agrees at 9 bases. With V trimmed by 2 bases and J by 0 bases, 2 bases remained unmatched. The CDR3 length is 15 residues. Germline CDR1 and CDR2: SGDLS and YYNGEE. CDR3 bases: TGTGCCAGCAGCGTGGGACAGGGAAACCAAGAGACCCAGTACTTC. Its translation is CASSVGQGNQETQYF. Full variable domain (outside the CDR3, taken from reference TRBV9 and TRBJ2-5): DSGVTQTPKHLITATGQRVTLRCSPRSGDLSVYWYQQSLDQGLQFLIQYYNGEERAKGNILERFSAQQFPDLHSELNLSSLELGDSALYFCASSVGQGNQETQYFGPGTRLLVL.

V is TRBV6-1 and J is TRBJ1-1; D is perhaps TRBD1 (5 bases). CDR3 length: 14 amino acids. CDR1 is MNHNS and CDR2 is SASEGT in the germline V gene. With 2 bases removed from V and 0 bases from J, the gap between germline ends came to 7 bases. This CDR3 reads CASSEWTLNTEAFF. The CDR3 nucleotides read TGTGCCAGCAGTGAATGGACATTGAACACTGAAGCTTTCTTT.

The V gene is TRBV4-1, the J gene TRBJ2-1; D assignment may be TRBD1 or TRBD2 (5 bases each). CDR3 length: 12 residues. Germline loops: CDR1 MGHRA, CDR2 YSYEKL. V was shortened by 3 bases and J by 10 bases, with 10 bases between the two germline ends. The CDR3 loop reads CASSHPGPEQFF. CDR3 in DNA: TGCGCCAGCAGCCACCCGGGACCAGAGCAGTTCTTC.

The chain couples TRBV28 to TRBJ1-3; 7 bases fit TRBD1. The germline CDR1 and CDR2 sequences are MDHEN and SYDVKM. V shed 7 bases, J shed 2 bases, and the junction held 8 bases outside the gene matches. CDR3 length: 15 amino acids. The DNA of the CDR3 is TGTGCCAGCACCTCAGCAGGGGGGCCTGGAAACACCATATATTTT. Amino acid sequence: CASTSAGGPGNTIYF.

The rearrangement links TRBV11-2 to TRBJ1-6, with a possible D match to TRBD1 (5 bases). The CDR3 contains 18 residues. Trimming stripped 5 bases from V and 6 bases from J, with 23 bases between. Germline loops: CDR1 SGHAT, CDR2 FQNNGV. CDR3 in DNA: TGTGCCAGCAGCCCCTCGTGGGTTGAGGTGGACACTAATTCACCCCTCCACTTT. Translation: CASSPSWVEVDTNSPLHF.

This sequence joins TRBV7-2 and TRBJ1-2; D ambiguous. The CDR3 is 17 residues long. V dropped 5 bases and J dropped 2 bases, with 21 bases sitting between them. Germline V lookup: CDR1 SGHTA, CDR2 FQGNSA. CDR3 sequence reads: CASSAYPGDRWNYGYTF. The CDR3 coding sequence is TGTGCCAGCAGCGCGTACCCGGGAGATCGATGGAACTATGGCTACACCTTC.